This T cell receptor (beta chain) was identified during a study of OX40 agonist ivuxolimab in advanced cancers. Study overall: Intravenous ivuxolimab was administered to patients every 2 weeks at 0.01 to 10 mg/kg.

Assay used: immunoSEQ multiplex PCR; TCRdb lists only in-frame clones, some missing. Here the sample spans about 82,000 clones, around 84% being singletons. CDR1 MNHNY and CDR2 SVGAGI come from the germline V gene (reference sequence). The CDR3 covers 14 residues. This TCR was recovered from an adult with an advanced solid tumor such as melanoma, head and neck, liver or kidney cancer. The material sequenced was CD4+ or CD8+ T cells sorted from blood, taken in a trial of the OX40 agonist ivuxolimab. The rearrangement links TRBV6-6 to TRBJ1-2; D not resolved. The CDR3 sequence is CAAKFGPSNYGYTF. In nucleotides, the CDR3 is TGTGCAGCTAAATTTGGGCCCTCGAACTATGGCTACACCTTC.